These 18 T cell receptor beta chains were sequenced from one sample in a study of T cell responses to AZD1222 COVID-19 vaccine. Assay used: immunoSEQ multiplex PCR; TCRdb lists only in-frame clones, some missing. The sample records around 180,000 clones, approximately 86% being singletons. The sample was peripheral blood, taken on day 0 of AZD1222 vaccination. These receptor sequences come from an adult in good health.

The chain is built from TRBV5-1 and TRBJ2-3; 7 bases agree with TRBD2. The V and J ends lost 0 bases and 6 bases, in that order; junction bases with no gene match: 4. The V gene's germline CDR1 is SGHRS and CDR2 YFSETQ. The CDR3 loop spans 14 amino acids. As DNA, the CDR3 is TGCGCCAGCAGCTTGGAAGCGGGACTGGATACGCAGTATTTT. It yields the protein CASSLEAGLDTQYF.

The CDR3 here is CASSQVPSYGYTF. The CDR3 bases are TGTGCCAGCAGCCAAGTCCCGAGCTATGGCTACACCTTC. The chain has TRBV14 and TRBJ1-2; D remains ambiguous. The CDR3 has 13 residues. Germline V gene data show CDR1 as SGHDN and CDR2 as FVKESK. The V end was cut by 1 base, the J end by 4 bases, with 7 bases between.

The chain has TRBV7-7 and TRBJ2-2; 7 nucleotides agree with TRBD1. Germline CDR1 reads SSHAT; CDR2 reads FNYEAQ (reference sequence). V dropped 5 bases and J dropped 4; count of bases not matched to a gene: 7. This CDR3 contains 15 residues. The chain's CDR3 is CASSPGQAGTGELFF. The CDR3 DNA is TGTGCCAGCAGCCCCGGACAGGCGGGCACCGGGGAGCTGTTTTTT.

The chain employs TRBV11-2 and TRBJ1-3, with no clear D. The CDR3 runs 17 residues. Deletions cut 5 bases from V and 4 bases from J, with 21 bases between. CDR1 and CDR2 (germline): SGHAT, FQNNGV. The CDR3 loop reads CASSPINDILPGNTIYF. The CDR3 coding sequence is TGTGCCAGCAGCCCAATTAACGACATACTACCCGGAAACACCATATATTTT.

This clone was observed a handful of times. The chain joins TRBV3-1 (or the pseudogene TRBV3-2) to TRBJ2-7; D may be TRBD1 (5 bases). CDR1 is LGHDT, CDR2 YNNKEL, per germline (reference sequence). This CDR3 is 14 amino acids long. Between the trimmed V and J ends, which lost 2 bases and 2 bases, there was a span of 10 bases. CDR3 residues: CASSQLSRAYEQYF. CDR3 bases: TGTGCCAGCAGCCAATTATCCAGGGCCTACGAGCAGTACTTC.

This clone rates as medium-sized. The chain combines TRBV10-1 with TRBJ2-2; the D is unclear. From germline, CDR1 is WNHNN and CDR2 SYGVQD (reference sequence). The CDR3 runs 12 residues. The germline V and J ends were trimmed by 4 bases and 5 bases, with 5 bases remaining between them. The CDR3 is CASSAQTGELFF. The CDR3 DNA reads TGCGCCAGCAGTGCCCAGACCGGGGAGCTGTTTTTT.

The CDR3 protein is CASSFYSTDTQYF. The CDR3 nucleotides are TGTGCCAGCAGCTTCTACAGCACAGATACGCAGTATTTT. V and J are TRBV7-3 and TRBJ2-3; no firm D call. Per germline, CDR1 SGHTA and CDR2 FQGTGA. The CDR3 extends over 13 amino acids. V lost 3 bases and J 0 bases, leaving 4 bases between the germline ends. Drawing the rest from reference TRBV7-3 and TRBJ2-3, the complete variable domain is GAGVSQTPSNKVTEKGKYVELRCDPISGHTALYWYRQSLGQGPEFLIYFQGTGAADDSGLPNDRFFAVRPEGSVSTLKIQRTERGDSAVYLCASSFYSTDTQYFGPGTRLTVL.

This chain uses TRBV19 with TRBJ1-2; D call uncertain. CDR3 length equals 12 residues. In germline, CDR1 is LNHDA, CDR2 SQIVND (reference sequence). Trimming shortened V by 2 bases and J by 5 bases, and 6 bases separated the two germline ends. The CDR3 sequence: CASSINLYGYTF. CDR3 in DNA: TGTGCCAGTAGTATAAACCTATATGGCTACACCTTC. The whole variable domain, filled in from reference TRBV19 and TRBJ1-2, reads DGGITQSPKYLFRKEGQNVTLSCEQNLNHDAMYWYRQDPGQGLRLIYYSQIVNDFQKGDIAEGYSVSREKKESFPLTVTSAQKNPTAFYLCASSINLYGYTFGSGTRLTVV.

V and J are TRBV29-1 and TRBJ2-1; the match to TRBD2 covers 7 bases. This CDR3 is 14 amino acids long. Germline lookup yields CDR1 SQVTM and CDR2 ANQGSEA. Trimming removed 6 bases from V and 4 bases from J; junction bases left unmatched: 9. The CDR3 loop is CSVGGIYSYNEQFF. CDR3 coding DNA: TGCAGCGTGGGAGGGATCTATTCTTACAATGAGCAGTTCTTC.

This chain links TRBV18 with TRBJ1-5; D may be TRBD1 (6 bases). The CDR3 spans 14 residues. Trimming pared 4 bases from V and 4 bases from J, leaving 11 bases between. Germline V gives CDR1 KGHSH, CDR2 LQKENI. For the CDR3, the DNA is TGTGCCAGCTCACGTGGCAGGGGTAATCAGCCCCAGCATTTT. This sequence encodes CASSRGRGNQPQHF.

This chain joins TRBV5-5 and TRBJ2-3, with TRBD1 as a possible D gene (7 bases). CDR3 length: 16 amino acids. V lost 3 bases and J lost 1, with 15 bases in between. CDR1 is SGHKS and CDR2 is YYEKEE in the germline V gene (reference sequence). DNA of the CDR3: TGTGCCAGCAGCTGGAGGGGGGACAGCCGCACAGATACGCAGTATTTT. Protein sequence: CASSWRGDSRTDTQYF.

The chain carries TRBV7-2 and TRBJ1-2; D might be TRBD1 (5 bases). V was clipped by 1 base and J by 7 bases, with 10 bases between them. Per the germline V gene, CDR1 is SGHTA and CDR2 is FQGNSA. This CDR3 contains 13 residues. CDR3 amino acids: CASSLETGGGYTF. In nucleotides, the CDR3 is TGTGCCAGCAGCTTAGAAACAGGCGGTGGCTACACCTTC. The full variable domain, its missing parts supplied by reference TRBV7-2 and TRBJ1-2, is GAGVSQSPSNKVTEKGKDVELRCDPISGHTALYWYRQSLGQGLEFLIYFQGNSAPDKSGLPSDRFSAERTGGSVSTLTIQRTQQEDSAVYLCASSLETGGGYTFGSGTRLTVV.

The chain recombines TRBV6-5 with TRBJ2-1, with 14 bases fitting TRBD2. Germline V gene lookup returns CDR1 MNHEY and CDR2 SVGAGI. The CDR3 is 12 amino acids. The CDR3 DNA reads as TGTGCTGGGACTAGCGGGAGAAATGAGCAGTTCTTC. Protein: CAGTSGRNEQFF.

The CDR3 DNA reads as TGTGCCAGCAGCCCCTCTTTTTACTCCTACGAGCAGTACTTC. Its translation is CASSPSFYSYEQYF. This chain joins TRBV11-2 and TRBJ2-7; D not certain. CDR1 is SGHAT and CDR2 is FQNNGV in the germline V gene. With 5 bases removed from V and 0 bases from J, the gap between germline ends came to 11 bases. The CDR3 totals 14 residues.

The rearrangement uses TRBV19 and TRBJ2-1; 12 bases match TRBD1. The ends lost 4 bases at V and 6 bases at J; junction bases unmatched: 7. Germline-derived CDR1 and CDR2 are LNHDA and SQIVND (reference sequence). The CDR3 has 16 amino acids. This CDR3 reads CASSRDRGPSANEQFF. For the CDR3, the DNA is TGTGCCAGTAGTAGGGACAGGGGGCCCTCTGCCAATGAGCAGTTCTTC.

This clone was seen a handful of times. The chain joins TRBV5-3 to TRBJ2-7; perhaps TRBD1 as D (5 bases). TRBV5-3 is annotated as an ORF whose role is uncertain. V shed 0 bases and J shed 5 bases, with 18 bases lying between them. The CDR3 contains 16 residues. The CDR3 DNA follows: TGTGCCAGAAGCTTGGAGAGACACCCCAAAGGGGACGAGCAGTACTTC. This encodes CARSLERHPKGDEQYF.

The chain employs TRBV4-2 and TRBJ2-7, with D hard to call. Trimming pared 1 base from V and 2 bases from J, leaving 3 bases between. Per the germline V gene, CDR1 is LGHNA and CDR2 is YNFKEQ. CDR3 length: 12 amino acids. CDR3: CASSQGPYEQYF. DNA of the CDR3: TGTGCCAGCAGCCAAGGTCCCTACGAGCAGTACTTC.

This clone was observed once. The chain combines TRBV6-5 with TRBJ1-4; 10 bases map to TRBD1. This CDR3 contains 13 residues. Per the germline V gene, CDR1 is MNHEY and CDR2 is SVGAGI. Germline trimming cut 6 bases from V and 7 bases from J; bases unmatched to any gene: 2. CDR3 sequence reads: CASRWDRGEKLFF. The CDR3 DNA sequence: TGTGCCAGCAGATGGGACAGGGGTGAAAAACTGTTTTTT.